This entry lists 10 T cell receptor beta chains sequenced from one sample in a study of shared clonotypes between healthy human individuals. Data came from immunoSEQ multiplex PCR; TCRdb stores just in-frame clones and leaves some out. Of about 2,500,000 clones in the sample, around nine tenths were seen once. The sequencing input was naive CD4+ T cells sorted from blood. Subset: CD45RA+ positively selected. These receptors came from a young man in good health.

The chain couples TRBV29-1 to TRBJ2-1; the match to TRBD2 covers 11 bases. The CDR3 runs 16 residues. Trimming at V came to 4 bases and at J to 5 bases, leaving 10 bases not matched to a gene. Germline V gene data show CDR1 as SQVTM and CDR2 as ANQGSEA. The chain's CDR3 is CSVVPQLAGVNNEQFF. The CDR3 DNA is TGCAGCGTTGTTCCCCAACTAGCGGGAGTGAACAATGAGCAGTTCTTC.

The CDR3 DNA follows: TGTGCCATCGGTGGGACAGGGAGCTCTGGAAACACCATATATTTT. This encodes CAIGGTGSSGNTIYF. This chain links TRBV10-3 with TRBJ1-3; TRBD1 matches 9 bases. V trimming: 8 bases; J trimming: 0 bases; junction bases outside the gene matches: 5. Germline-derived CDR1 and CDR2 are ENHRY and SYGVKD. This CDR3 spans 15 amino acids.

This clone occurred once. This chain joins TRBV10-3 and TRBJ2-7, with 7 bases lining up with TRBD2. The ends lost 6 bases at V and 5 bases at J; junction bases unmatched: 7. CDR3 size: 13 residues. From germline, CDR1 is ENHRY and CDR2 SYGVKD. The CDR3 bases are TGTGCCATCAGGGGGAGGGGTGGCCACGAGCAGTACTTC. It codes for CAIRGRGGHEQYF.

The rearrangement joins TRBV21-1 to TRBJ2-7; the D call of TRBD1 is as the table states it, not checked on the DNA. TRBV21-1 is an annotated pseudogene. This CDR3 spans 13 amino acids. CDR3 DNA: TGTGCCGGGTCCGGGACAAAGACCTACGAGCAGTACTTC. It codes for CAGSGTKTYEQYF.

The genes are TRBV29-1 and TRBJ2-7; D is unresolved. The V gene's germline CDR1 is SQVTM and CDR2 ANQGSEA. V lost 6 bases to trimming and J lost 0 bases, with 12 bases between them. This CDR3 region has 13 residues. CDR3 DNA sequence: TGCAGCGTCGGGCACGGCTTCTCCTACGAGCAGTACTTC. This encodes CSVGHGFSYEQYF.

The gene calls are TRBV4-1 and TRBJ2-5, with 8 bases lining up with TRBD2. V shed 0 bases and J 5 bases; nucleotides not matched to a gene: 2. The CDR3 sequence is 14 residues long. The germline CDR1 and CDR2 sequences are MGHRA and YSYEKL. The CDR3 region is CASSQEPGGETQYF. CDR3 DNA: TGCGCCAGCAGCCAAGAACCGGGGGGGGAGACCCAGTACTTC.

The chain carries TRBV6-6 and TRBJ1-1, with 8 bases aligning to TRBD1. The CDR3 consists of 14 residues. J lost 5 bases, V lost 6 bases, and 8 bases had no gene match. Germline assignment: CDR1 MNHNY and CDR2 SVGAGI (reference sequence). For the CDR3, the DNA is TGTGCCAGCAGCCAGGGACAGGTGGCGACTGAAGCTTTCTTT. It encodes CASSQGQVATEAFF.

The chain carries TRBV21-1 and TRBJ1-2. TRBV21-1 represents a pseudogene. There are 12 residues in the CDR3. The CDR3 spells CASGRKLYGYTF. The CDR3 region has the DNA TGTGCCAGCGGGAGGAAGCTCTATGGCTACACCTTC.

The chain joins TRBV5-1 to TRBJ1-4, with unresolved D. The V end was cut by 3 bases, the J end by 0 bases, with 12 bases between. The CDR3 is made up of 16 amino acids. Germline CDR1 and CDR2: SGHRS and YFSETQ. This chain's CDR3 is CASSSLFGATNEKLFF. In DNA, the CDR3 is TGCGCCAGCAGCTCGCTTTTTGGAGCAACTAATGAAAAACTGTTTTTT.

This clone was seen a handful of times. The V and J genes are TRBV6-6 and TRBJ1-5, with unresolved D. The CDR3 is 13 residues long. The V end lost 5 bases, the J end lost 3 bases, and 8 bases lay between the germline ends. Germline assignment: CDR1 MNHNY and CDR2 SVGAGI (reference sequence). DNA for the CDR3: TGTGCCAGCAGTCCTGATGACAATCAGCCCCAGCATTTT. Translated: CASSPDDNQPQHF.